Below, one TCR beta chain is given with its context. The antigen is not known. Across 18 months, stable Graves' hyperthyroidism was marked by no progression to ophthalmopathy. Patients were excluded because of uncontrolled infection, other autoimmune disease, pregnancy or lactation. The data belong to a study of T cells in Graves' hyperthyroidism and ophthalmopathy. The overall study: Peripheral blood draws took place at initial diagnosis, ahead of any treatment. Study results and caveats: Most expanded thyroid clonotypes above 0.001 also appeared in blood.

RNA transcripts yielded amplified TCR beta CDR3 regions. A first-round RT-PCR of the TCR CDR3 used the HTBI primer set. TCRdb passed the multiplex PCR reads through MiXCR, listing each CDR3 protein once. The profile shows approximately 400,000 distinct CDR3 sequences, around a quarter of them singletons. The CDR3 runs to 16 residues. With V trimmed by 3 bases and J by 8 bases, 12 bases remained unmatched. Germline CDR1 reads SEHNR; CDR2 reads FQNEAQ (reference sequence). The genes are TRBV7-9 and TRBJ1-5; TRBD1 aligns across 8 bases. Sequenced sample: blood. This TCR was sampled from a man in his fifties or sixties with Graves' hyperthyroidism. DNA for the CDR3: TGTGCCAGCAGCTTTTACTCCTGGCAGGGGGCCAAGCCCCAGCATTTT. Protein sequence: CASSFYSWQGAKPQHF. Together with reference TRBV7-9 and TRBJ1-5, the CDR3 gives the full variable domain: DTGVSQNPRHKITKRGQNVTFRCDPISEHNRLYWYRQTLGQGPEFLTYFQNEAQLEKSRLLSDRFSAERPKGSFSTLEIQRTEQGDSAMYLCASSFYSWQGAKPQHFGDGTRLSIL.